Presented here are 29 T cell receptor beta chains from one specimen sequenced in a study of T-cell reconstitution after alpha-beta-depleted transplantation in children. Unique molecular identifiers were used to barcode this TCRbeta library. TCRdb redid the calling of the PCR reads with MiXCR, one entry per CDR3 protein. The table lists hundreds of thousands of distinct CDR3 sequences, about 21% of them singletons. Here the sequenced sample was PBMCs, mostly from graft donor cells, taken 360 days after TCRalphabeta/CD19-depleted stem cell transplant. The receptor source for this set is a boy under two years old who had a stem cell transplant for acute myeloid leukemia, so the T cells may come from the graft donor.

V and J are TRBV20-1 and TRBJ2-1, with D unresolved. Per the germline V gene, CDR1 is DFQATT and CDR2 is SNEGSKA (reference sequence). The CDR3 is made up of 17 amino acids. Between the trimmed V and J ends, which lost 1 base and 4 bases, there was a span of 20 bases. This chain's CDR3 is CSARAHPDGGSYNEQFF. In DNA form, the CDR3 reads TGCAGTGCTAGAGCGCACCCCGACGGCGGAAGTTACAATGAGCAGTTCTTC.

This clonotype was seen a handful of times. This rearrangement joins TRBV12-3 or TRBV12-4 to TRBJ2-7; 10 nucleotides align to TRBD1. This CDR3 contains 15 residues. Trimming cost V 5 bases and J 2 bases; bases outside gene matches: 6. This CDR3 reads CASSRQGARAYEQYF. The CDR3 coding sequence is TGTGCCAGCAGTAGACAGGGGGCGCGGGCCTACGAGCAGTACTTC.

This clonotype turned up a few times. The chain recombines TRBV12-3 or TRBV12-4 with TRBJ2-2; TRBD1 agrees at 8 bases. V was pared by 5 bases and J by 4 bases, with 6 bases of the junction left unmatched. This CDR3 has 15 amino acids. The CDR3 coding sequence is TGTGCCAGCAGTACCGGGACAGGACTCACCGGGGAGCTGTTTTTT. As protein: CASSTGTGLTGELFF.

This chain joins TRBV7-6 and TRBJ2-5; 8 nucleotides align to TRBD1. The V and J ends lost 7 bases and 4 bases, in that order; junction bases with no gene match: 8. CDR1 and CDR2 from the germline V gene are SGHVS and FNYEAQ. This CDR3 spans 14 amino acids. As DNA, the CDR3 is TGTGCCAGCACCCCGGACAGGGTGGTAGAGACCCAGTACTTC. Translation gives CASTPDRVVETQYF.

V is TRBV7-9 and J is TRBJ1-1, with D uncertain. V was pared by 4 bases and J by 0 bases, with 12 bases between. The CDR3 runs 15 residues. Germline V lookup: CDR1 SEHNR, CDR2 FQNEAQ (reference sequence). The CDR3, as DNA: TGTGCCAGCAGCTCCATGACCGTTATGAACACTGAAGCTTTCTTT. As protein: CASSSMTVMNTEAFF.

The V call is TRBV5-5, the J call TRBJ2-6; 7 bases line up with TRBD2. The CDR3 consists of 18 residues. Germline-derived CDR1 and CDR2 are SGHKS and YYEKEE (reference sequence). V trimming: 0 bases; J trimming: 0 bases; junction bases outside the gene matches: 6. CDR3 protein: CASSLAGGGYSGANVLTF. The DNA for the CDR3 is TGTGCCAGCAGCTTGGCTGGCGGGGGATACTCTGGGGCCAACGTCCTGACTTTC.

This clonotype was found a few times. The chain combines TRBV10-3 with TRBJ2-3; 9 nucleotides match TRBD1. The CDR3 loop spans 15 amino acids. V was clipped by 6 bases and J by 4 bases; unmatched bases: 8. The V gene's germline CDR1 is ENHRY and CDR2 SYGVKD. CDR3 loop: CAISAGQGPSDTQYF. CDR3 DNA: TGTGCCATCAGCGCGGGACAGGGACCGTCAGATACGCAGTATTTT.

V gene TRBV5-1 combines with J gene TRBJ1-2; possibly TRBD1 for D (6 bases). Germline CDR1 SGHRS, CDR2 YFSETQ. CDR3 length: 15 amino acids. With 2 bases removed from V and 4 bases from J, the gap between germline ends came to 15 bases. CDR3 nucleotides: TGCGCCAGCAGCTTCTGGACAGCATCGCTCTATGGCTACACCTTC. This sequence encodes CASSFWTASLYGYTF.

The V call is TRBV12-3 or TRBV12-4, the J call TRBJ2-5; 7 bases match TRBD1. With V trimmed by 7 bases and J by 2 bases, 4 bases remained unmatched. CDR3 length equals 13 residues. CDR3 nucleotides: TGTGCCAGCACCATGACAGGGCAAGAGACCCAGTACTTC. It encodes CASTMTGQETQYF.

The V gene is TRBV6-1, the J gene TRBJ1-5; D possibly corresponds to TRBD1 (5 bases). Looked up from germline, CDR1 is MNHNS and CDR2 is SASEGT. The CDR3 extends over 16 amino acids. V lost 6 bases to trimming and J lost 1 base, with 16 bases between them. CDR3 amino acids: CASSRTRGGSNQPQHF. The CDR3 DNA follows: TGTGCCAGCAGCCGTACACGGGGGGGGAGCAATCAGCCCCAGCATTTT.

The rearrangement joins TRBV7-6 to TRBJ2-7; maybe TRBD1 (5 bases). The germline V gene encodes CDR1 SGHVS and CDR2 FNYEAQ. V lost 5 bases, J lost 5 bases, and 13 bases lay in between. This CDR3 region has 13 residues. Written as DNA, the CDR3 is TGTGCCAGCAGCCTTGGGGCGAACGACGAGCAGTACTTC. Translation: CASSLGANDEQYF.

The V gene is TRBV10-3, the J gene TRBJ2-3, with 8 bases lining up with TRBD2. The CDR3 is 15 residues long. Trimming at V came to 6 bases and at J to 2 bases, leaving 7 bases not matched to a gene. Per germline, CDR1 ENHRY and CDR2 SYGVKD. DNA for the CDR3: TGTGCCATCAGCAAGCGGGGGCCACCCACAGATACGCAGTATTTT. Encoded protein: CAISKRGPPTDTQYF.

This clonotype was counted ten times or more. The V and J genes are TRBV12-3 or TRBV12-4 and TRBJ2-2; 9 bases match TRBD2. CDR3 length: 16 residues. With 3 bases clipped from V and 5 bases from J, the junction kept 7 bases outside the gene matches. In DNA form, the CDR3 reads TGTGCCAGCAGTTTGACCAGCGGGGGGAAAACCGGGGAGCTGTTTTTT. Protein product: CASSLTSGGKTGELFF.

This clonotype appeared a few times. This chain connects TRBV18 to TRBJ2-6; D is unclear. The germline gives CDR1 KGHSH, CDR2 LQKENI. Deletions cut 1 base from V and 6 bases from J, with 13 bases between. The CDR3 totals 16 residues. As DNA, the CDR3 is TGTGCCAGCTCACCACAGGGTATACTTACGGCCAACGTCCTGACTTTC. Translating gives CASSPQGILTANVLTF.

This clonotype was picked up a small number of times. The rearrangement links TRBV29-1 to TRBJ1-2; tentative D call: TRBD1 (6 bases). Trimming cost V 6 bases and J 5 bases, with 13 bases left between them. In germline, CDR1 is SQVTM, CDR2 ANQGSEA. The CDR3 spans 12 residues. CDR3 protein: CSVAPDSYGYTF. Written as DNA, the CDR3 is TGCAGCGTCGCCCCGGACAGTTATGGCTACACCTTC.

In its sample, this clonotype was seen many times. The rearrangement joins TRBV11-3 to TRBJ2-4; D might be TRBD1 or TRBD2, each matching 7 bases. Germline V lookup: CDR1 SGHNT, CDR2 YENEEA. Deletions cut 5 bases from V and 0 bases from J, with 26 bases between. The CDR3 has 20 residues. The CDR3 nucleotides are TGTGCCAGCAGCCTACAGAGGAGCAGGGGGGGGATCCTAGCCAAAAACATTCAGTACTTC. Translating it yields CASSLQRSRGGILAKNIQYF.

This clonotype was counted a single time. The gene calls are TRBV11-1 and TRBJ1-2, with D possibly being TRBD1 (6 bases). The CDR3 runs to 19 residues. Germline V gives CDR1 SGHAT, CDR2 FQDESV (reference sequence). Deletions cut 3 bases from V and 7 bases from J, with 30 bases between. This chain's CDR3 is CASSFRSRSSSGETGGYTF. The CDR3 DNA sequence: TGTGCCAGCAGCTTTCGCTCCAGAAGCAGTAGCGGGGAGACAGGTGGCTACACCTTC.

The count of this clonotype is one. The chain has TRBV12-3 or TRBV12-4 and TRBJ2-5; a weak D match, TRBD2 (6 bases). The CDR3 is 11 residues long. With 4 bases removed from V and 10 bases from J, the gap between germline ends came to 10 bases. The CDR3 loop reads CASSWGERQYF. The CDR3 DNA follows: TGTGCCAGCAGTTGGGGGGAGCGCCAGTACTTC.

V is TRBV5-1 and J is TRBJ2-1; weak D call: TRBD1 (6 bases). The V end was cut by 0 bases, the J end by 8 bases, with 21 bases between. This CDR3 has 17 amino acids. Germline values: CDR1 SGHRS, CDR2 YFSETQ. The CDR3 loop is CASSLVGSRGLRDEQFF. CDR3 sequence (DNA): TGCGCCAGCAGCTTGGTTGGTTCCAGGGGCCTTCGGGATGAGCAGTTCTTC.

CDR3 loop: CASSLVARYSNQPQHF. The CDR3 DNA is TGTGCCAGCAGCTTGGTAGCTAGGTATAGCAATCAGCCCCAGCATTTT. The chain links TRBV5-5 to TRBJ1-5; no definite D call. V lost 0 bases and J 0 bases, leaving 10 bases between the germline ends. Germline CDR1 SGHKS, CDR2 YYEKEE (reference sequence). This CDR3 spans 16 amino acids.

The sample holds a few counts of this clonotype. The chain carries TRBV12-3 or TRBV12-4 and TRBJ2-5, with TRBD2 identical over 10 bases. V dropped 1 base and J dropped 6; count of bases not matched to a gene: 5. This CDR3 region has 15 residues. In nucleotides, the CDR3 is TGTGCCAGCAGTTTAGAACTAGCGGGGCTAAAGACCCAGTACTTC. It is translated as CASSLELAGLKTQYF.

The V call is TRBV7-9, the J call TRBJ1-1; D perhaps matches TRBD1 (5 bases). The ends were cut back, 2 bases at V and 5 bases at J, with 12 bases in the middle. The CDR3 totals 14 residues. Germline-derived CDR1 and CDR2 are SEHNR and FQNEAQ (reference sequence). The DNA of the CDR3 is TGTGCCAGCAGCTTAAAGGGGAATTTGACTGAAGCTTTCTTT. Translating it yields CASSLKGNLTEAFF.

This clonotype was seen many times. The chain recombines TRBV20-1 with TRBJ1-4, with D maybe TRBD1 (6 bases). CDR3 length: 13 residues. Germline V lookup: CDR1 DFQATT, CDR2 SNEGSKA (reference sequence). The V gene lost 4 bases and the J gene lost 7 bases, with 13 bases spanning the gap. CDR3 protein: CSATGQSAEKLFF. DNA of the CDR3: TGCAGTGCTACTGGACAGTCCGCTGAAAAACTGTTTTTT.

V gene TRBV12-3 or TRBV12-4 combines with J gene TRBJ1-1; a possible D gene is TRBD1 (6 bases). The V and J ends lost 3 bases and 3 bases respectively, with 14 bases between them. The CDR3 loop spans 15 amino acids. The CDR3 sequence: CASSFARGGDTEAFF. As DNA, the CDR3 is TGTGCCAGCAGTTTTGCCAGGGGAGGGGACACTGAAGCTTTCTTT.

Only a few counts were recorded for this clonotype. This chain connects TRBV15 to TRBJ2-2; the D gene is possibly TRBD2 (5 bases). This CDR3 is built from 14 residues. Germline V gene sequence: CDR1 LNHNV, CDR2 YYDKDF (reference sequence). Trimming pared 8 bases from V and 7 bases from J, leaving 17 bases between. Here the CDR3 DNA reads TGTGCCACCTCTGCACGGAGCGGCGACGGGGAGCTGTTTTTT. It codes for CATSARSGDGELFF.

This clonotype was seen at least ten times. CDR3 sequence: CASSLVSILAGAGSYNEQFF. The CDR3 bases are TGCGCCAGCAGCTTGGTTTCTATCCTAGCGGGGGCTGGCTCCTACAATGAGCAGTTCTTC. V usage is TRBV5-1 and J usage is TRBJ2-1, with TRBD2 matching over 10 bases. The CDR3 is 20 residues long. V shed 0 bases and J 0 bases; nucleotides not matched to a gene: 12. Per germline, CDR1 SGHRS and CDR2 YFSETQ.

This clonotype came up many times. The genes are TRBV6-5 and TRBJ1-1; possible D gene TRBD1, 5 bases. This CDR3 region has 14 residues. Germline lookup yields CDR1 MNHEY and CDR2 SVGAGI. V dropped 2 bases and J dropped 1 base, with 8 bases sitting between them. The CDR3 DNA reads TGTGCCAGCAGTTACCCTCAGGGGAACACTGAAGCTTTCTTT. It encodes CASSYPQGNTEAFF.

This clonotype was detected ten times or more. This chain connects TRBV5-1 to TRBJ2-5, with TRBD2 matching over 9 bases. Germline-derived CDR1 and CDR2 are SGHRS and YFSETQ. This CDR3 region has 12 residues. V lost 6 bases and J lost 3; bases outside the gene matches: 0. CDR3 sequence reads: CASTSGEETQYF. The CDR3 DNA reads TGCGCCAGCACTAGCGGGGAAGAGACCCAGTACTTC.

Concerning this clonotype: One junction end disagrees with the germline gene, perhaps due to a read error. The chain employs TRBV5-1 and TRBJ2-1; tentative D call: TRBD2 (6 bases). The CDR3 has 11 amino acids. In germline, CDR1 is SGHRS, CDR2 YFSETQ. The CDR3: CASTLGLQQFF. The CDR3 region has the DNA TGCGCCAGCACCTTGGGACTCCAGCAGTTCTTC.